The 3 T cell receptor beta chains given below trace back to one sample, sequenced in a study of CD8 T cells in ankylosing spondylitis. The antigens of these receptors remain unknown. TCRdb reprocessed the 5' RACE reads with MiXCR, giving one entry per CDR3 protein. The table lists around 220,000 distinct CDR3 sequences, roughly 18% of them singletons, with about 42% in the top ten. Findings of the study overall: About 8 highly homologous variants made up a TCR beta motif, and this motif appeared characteristic of ankylosing spondylitis blood.

Sequencing used blood, either unsorted or a sorted T cell fraction (not recorded which). Receptors originate from a male donor with ankylosing spondylitis.

The V call is TRBV5-6, the J call TRBJ1-6, with D unclear. CDR1 and CDR2 (germline): SGHDT, YYEEEE. This CDR3 spans 15 amino acids. The germline V and J ends were trimmed by 0 bases and 10 bases, with 14 bases remaining between them. Here the CDR3 DNA reads TGTGCCAGCAGCTTGGGTCTGGATTCCAGCTCACCCCTCCACTTT. Translation: CASSLGLDSSSPLHF.

This clonotype showed up just a few times. The rearrangement links TRBV27 to TRBJ2-1, with no clear D. V lost 6 bases and J 3 bases, leaving 12 bases between the germline ends. The CDR3 sequence is 14 residues long. The germline gives CDR1 MNHEY, CDR2 SMNVEV (reference sequence). The CDR3 sequence: CASRSRGNYNEQFF. The CDR3 DNA reads TGTGCCAGCAGGAGTCGCGGAAACTACAATGAGCAGTTCTTC.

This rearrangement joins TRBV5-8 to TRBJ2-3; D unresolved. Trimming cost V 5 bases and J 0 bases, with 13 bases left between them. From germline, CDR1 is SGHTS and CDR2 YDEGEE. The length of the CDR3 is 15 residues. CDR3 in DNA: TGTGCCAGCAGTCCGGGTCTGGGGAGCACAGATACGCAGTATTTT. It encodes CASSPGLGSTDTQYF.